This passage covers 11 T cell receptor beta chains from one sample sequenced in a study of blood T cell repertoires in COVID-19. TCRdb's table, derived via immunoSEQ multiplex PCR, lists solely in-frame clones and lacks some. Of about 260,000 clones listed, roughly 88% are singletons. Sequencing was carried out using peripheral blood. These receptors were obtained from a woman in her 70s with COVID-19, enrolled during active disease.

The rearrangement joins TRBV6-2 or TRBV6-3 to TRBJ1-5; a possible D gene is TRBD1 (6 bases). Per the germline V gene, CDR1 is MNHEY and CDR2 is SVGEGT. The V end lost 0 bases, the J end lost 0 bases, and 12 bases lay between the germline ends. The CDR3 is made up of 17 amino acids. As DNA, the CDR3 is TGTGCCAGCAGTTACTCACCGGCAGGGGTTAGCAATCAGCCCCAGCATTTT. Translation gives CASSYSPAGVSNQPQHF.

The CDR3 spells CASSLYNVGGPDTQYF. CDR3 nucleotides: TGTGCCAGCAGCTTATACAATGTGGGTGGGCCAGATACGCAGTATTTT. The chain has TRBV11-3 and TRBJ2-3; unclear D gene. CDR3 size: 16 residues. V lost 2 bases to trimming and J lost 4 bases, with 16 bases between them. Germline V gives CDR1 SGHNT, CDR2 YENEEA.

This chain links TRBV2 with TRBJ2-2; D possibly corresponds to TRBD1 (5 bases). CDR1 is SNHLY, CDR2 FYNNEI, per germline. V lost 3 bases, J lost 4 bases, and 12 bases lay in between. This CDR3 contains 15 residues. DNA of the CDR3: TGTGCCAGCAGTGACGGGCAGGGCGTCACCGGGGAGCTGTTTTTT. Translation: CASSDGQGVTGELFF. The full variable domain, with the rest looked up from reference TRBV2 and TRBJ2-2, is EPEVTQTPSHQVTQMGQEVILRCVPISNHLYFYWYRQILGQKVEFLVSFYNNEISEKSEIFDDQFSVERPDGSNFTLKIRSTKLEDSAMYFCASSDGQGVTGELFFGEGSRLTVL.

This clone has just a few counts. The V gene is TRBV13, the J gene TRBJ2-3; D is possibly TRBD2 (5 bases). Trimming stripped 0 bases from V and 6 bases from J, with 16 bases between. Germline V gene lookup returns CDR1 PRHDT and CDR2 FYEKMQ (reference sequence). The CDR3 contains 16 residues. CDR3 bases: TGTGCCAGCAGCTTAGGAGGAAGGGCCCGGAGGGATACGCAGTATTTT. Protein sequence: CASSLGGRARRDTQYF. The full variable domain, its missing parts supplied by reference TRBV13 and TRBJ2-3, is AAGVIQSPRHLIKEKRETATLKCYPIPRHDTVYWYQQGPGQDPQFLISFYEKMQSDKGSIPDRFSAQQFSDYHSELNMSSLELGDSALYFCASSLGGRARRDTQYFGPGTRLTVL.

This rearrangement joins TRBV28 to TRBJ1-1, with TRBD1 as a possible D gene (6 bases). V was shortened by 2 bases and J by 5 bases, with 9 bases between the two germline ends. The CDR3 is 13 amino acids. The germline V gene encodes CDR1 MDHEN and CDR2 SYDVKM. CDR3 in DNA: TGTGCCAGCAGTTTAGCCCAGGGGACTGAAGCTTTCTTT. This translates into CASSLAQGTEAFF.

The rearrangement joins TRBV30 to TRBJ2-2; D may be TRBD2 (5 bases). The V and J ends lost 7 bases and 6 bases respectively, with 18 bases between them. The CDR3 covers 14 residues. Per germline, CDR1 GTSNPN and CDR2 SVGIG (reference sequence). The CDR3: CASGLTAPAGELFF. For the CDR3, the DNA is TGTGCCTCCGGACTCACCGCGCCCGCCGGGGAGCTGTTTTTT.

The count of this clone is one. The genes are TRBV10-3 and TRBJ2-7; the match to TRBD2 covers 9 bases. V lost 10 bases, J lost 4 bases, and 8 bases stayed unmatched. This CDR3 region has 13 residues. Germline V gene lookup returns CDR1 ENHRY and CDR2 SYGVKD. CDR3: CATLAGDPYEQYF. Here the CDR3 DNA reads TGTGCCACCTTAGCGGGAGATCCTTACGAGCAGTACTTC.

The CDR3 DNA sequence: TGTGCCATCGCGCGGTCTTGGAGTTACGAGCAGTACTTC. This codes for CAIARSWSYEQYF. V is TRBV11-2 and J is TRBJ2-7; D not resolved. Germline V gene data show CDR1 as SGHAT and CDR2 as FQNNGV. Trimming stripped 10 bases from V and 4 bases from J, with 17 bases between. The CDR3 spans 13 residues.

This sequence joins TRBV6-5 and TRBJ2-7; 7 bases fit TRBD2. V dropped 2 bases and J dropped 0; count of bases not matched to a gene: 4. The CDR3 has 15 amino acids. The germline gives CDR1 MNHEY, CDR2 SVGAGI. Written as DNA, the CDR3 is TGTGCCAGCAGTTACGGGCTAGCGGACTCCTACGAGCAGTACTTC. This sequence encodes CASSYGLADSYEQYF.

The chain carries TRBV11-3 and TRBJ2-3; a possible D gene is TRBD2 (5 bases). V was trimmed by 5 bases and J by 2 bases, leaving 11 bases between them. The CDR3 extends over 14 amino acids. Germline-derived CDR1 and CDR2 are SGHNT and YENEEA. The CDR3 sequence: CASSHSDSTDTQYF. The CDR3, as DNA: TGTGCCAGCAGCCATAGCGACTCCACAGATACGCAGTATTTT.

The V call is TRBV2, the J call TRBJ1-2; the match to TRBD1 covers 7 bases. V dropped 7 bases and J dropped 0; count of bases not matched to a gene: 8. This CDR3 is built from 15 residues. The germline V gene encodes CDR1 SNHLY and CDR2 FYNNEI. The CDR3 reads CASTVDRATNYGYTF. CDR3 nucleotide sequence: TGTGCCAGCACCGTAGACAGGGCAACTAACTATGGCTACACCTTC.